This T cell receptor beta chain was sequenced in a study of T cell repertoires in cytomegalovirus infection. Study-wide results and limits: Using cumulative public TCR beta family frequency, the authors identified those who carried CMV together with the relevant HLA.

Germline CDR1 and CDR2: SGHTA and FQGNSA. The CDR3 extends over 14 amino acids. V gave up 0 bases and J gave up 6 bases, with 11 bases separating them. TCRdb itself ran the reads through MiXCR, one entry per CDR3 protein. The repertoire holds hundreds of thousands of distinct CDR3 sequences, 33% seen once, with 15% to 20% in the top ten. Many counts were recorded for this clonotype. Antigen unknown. The clonotype was recovered from a human donor in good health (CMV status not recorded). Some clones in this sample may be carry-over from other donors' samples. The sample here was cultured PBMCs, taken from culture after CMV antigen stimulation. This chain connects TRBV7-2 to TRBJ2-5, with D possibly being TRBD1 or TRBD2 (6 bases each). Here the CDR3 reads CASSLAQGRKTQYF. The CDR3 nucleotides read TGTGCCAGCAGCTTAGCCCAGGGGAGGAAGACCCAGTACTTC.